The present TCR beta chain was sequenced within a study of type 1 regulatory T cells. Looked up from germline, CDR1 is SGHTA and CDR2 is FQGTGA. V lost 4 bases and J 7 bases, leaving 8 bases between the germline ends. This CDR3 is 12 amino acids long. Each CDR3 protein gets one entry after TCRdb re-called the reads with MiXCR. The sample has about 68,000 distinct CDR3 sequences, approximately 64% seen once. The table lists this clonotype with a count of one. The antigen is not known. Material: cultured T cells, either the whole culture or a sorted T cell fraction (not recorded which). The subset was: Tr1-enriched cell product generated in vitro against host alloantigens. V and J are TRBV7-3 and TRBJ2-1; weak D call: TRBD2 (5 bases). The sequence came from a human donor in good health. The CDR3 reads CASSSDFNEQFF. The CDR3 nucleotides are TGTGCCAGCAGCTCGGACTTTAATGAGCAGTTCTTC.